This T cell receptor beta chain was recorded in a study of T-cell reconstitution after alpha-beta-depleted transplantation in children. Study-wide results and caveats: After transplant, at about two months, alpha-beta T cells were reportedly derived from several hundred expanded graft clones.

Preparation of the TCRbeta library used unique molecular identifiers. TCRdb itself ran the PCR reads through MiXCR, one entry per CDR3 protein. The sample yields a few hundred thousand distinct CDR3 sequences, 13% seen once. The CDR3 has 15 amino acids. V lost 1 base and J 7 bases, leaving 11 bases between the germline ends. This clonotype was detected a few times. Its matching antigen is unknown. This sample comprised PBMCs, mostly from graft donor cells, obtained 360 days after TCRalphabeta/CD19-depleted stem cell transplant. This TCR came from a male patient under 18 who had a stem cell transplant for acute myeloid leukemia, so the T cells may come from the graft donor. The chain uses TRBV12-3 or TRBV12-4 and TRBJ1-6; a weak D match, TRBD1 (5 bases). The CDR3 DNA is TGTGCCAGCAGTTTAGGGGGACCCACCAATTCACCCCTCCACTTT. Encoded protein: CASSLGGPTNSPLHF.